Included here is one TCR beta chain sequence, with context. Specified time point: after dendritic cell vaccination, including at tumor progression/relapse. This CDR3 spans 12 amino acids. Germline CDR1 reads MDHEN; CDR2 reads SYDVKM. V was pared by 3 bases and J by 11 bases, with 13 bases between. This entry comes from a study of glioma-infiltrating T cells after dendritic cell vaccination. Data came from immunoSEQ multiplex PCR; TCRdb stores just in-frame clones and leaves some out. Of tens of thousands of clones in the sample, about 89% are singletons; the top ten hold roughly 5.3%. V gene TRBV28 combines with J gene TRBJ1-1; weak D call: TRBD1 (5 bases). Sample: blood, taken after dendritic cell vaccination. The clonotype was recovered from a human donor with glioblastoma. The CDR3 here is CASSFSVTDAFF. For the CDR3, the DNA is TGTGCCAGCAGTTTTTCTGTGACAGACGCTTTCTTT.